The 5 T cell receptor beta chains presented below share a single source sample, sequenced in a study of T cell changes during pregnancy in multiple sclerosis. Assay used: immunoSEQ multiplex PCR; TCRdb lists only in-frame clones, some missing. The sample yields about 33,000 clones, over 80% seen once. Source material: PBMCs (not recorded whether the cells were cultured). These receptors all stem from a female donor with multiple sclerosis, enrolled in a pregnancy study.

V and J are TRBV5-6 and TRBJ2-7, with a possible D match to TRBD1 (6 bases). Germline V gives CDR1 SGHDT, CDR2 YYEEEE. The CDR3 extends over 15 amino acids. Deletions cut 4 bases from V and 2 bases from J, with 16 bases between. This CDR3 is CASSRRKGETYEQYF. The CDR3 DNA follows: TGTGCCAGCAGCCGCAGGAAGGGGGAGACCTACGAGCAGTACTTC.

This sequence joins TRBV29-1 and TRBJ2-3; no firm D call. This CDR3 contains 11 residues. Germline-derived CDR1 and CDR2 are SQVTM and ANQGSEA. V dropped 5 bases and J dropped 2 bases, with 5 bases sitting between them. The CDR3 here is CSVSATDTQYF. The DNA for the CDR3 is TGCAGCGTTTCCGCCACAGATACGCAGTATTTT.

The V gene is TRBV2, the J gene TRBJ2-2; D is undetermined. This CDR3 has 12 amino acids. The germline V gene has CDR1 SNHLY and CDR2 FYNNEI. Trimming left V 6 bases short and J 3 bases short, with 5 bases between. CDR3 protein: CASSWDTGELFF. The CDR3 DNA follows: TGTGCCAGCAGCTGGGACACCGGGGAGCTGTTTTTT.

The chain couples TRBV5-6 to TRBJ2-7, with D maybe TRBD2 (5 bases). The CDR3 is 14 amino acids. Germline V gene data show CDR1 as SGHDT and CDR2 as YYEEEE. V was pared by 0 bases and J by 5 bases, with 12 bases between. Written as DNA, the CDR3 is TGTGCCAGCAGCTTGGTTCTAGCATCCGACGAGCAGTACTTC. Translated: CASSLVLASDEQYF.

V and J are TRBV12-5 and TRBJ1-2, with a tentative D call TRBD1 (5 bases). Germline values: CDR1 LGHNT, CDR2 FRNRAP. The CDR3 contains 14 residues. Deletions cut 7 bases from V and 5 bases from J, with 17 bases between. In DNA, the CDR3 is TGTGCTAGTGTCCTCGGGGGTACGGGATATGGCTACACCTTC. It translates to CASVLGGTGYGYTF.